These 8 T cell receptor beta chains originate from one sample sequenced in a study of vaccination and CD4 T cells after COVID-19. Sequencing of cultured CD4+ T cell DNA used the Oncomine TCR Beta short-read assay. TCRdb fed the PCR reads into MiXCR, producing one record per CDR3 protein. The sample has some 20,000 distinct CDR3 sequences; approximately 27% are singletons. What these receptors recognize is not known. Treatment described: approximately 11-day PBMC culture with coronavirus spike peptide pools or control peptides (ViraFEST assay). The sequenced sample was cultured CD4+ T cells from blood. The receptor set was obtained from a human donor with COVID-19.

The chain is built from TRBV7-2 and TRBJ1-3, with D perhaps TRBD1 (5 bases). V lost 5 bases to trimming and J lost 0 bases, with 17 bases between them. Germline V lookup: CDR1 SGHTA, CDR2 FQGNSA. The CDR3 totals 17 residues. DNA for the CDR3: TGTGCCAGCAGCACCCACGCCGGGGGGGGCTCTGGAAACACCATATATTTT. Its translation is CASSTHAGGGSGNTIYF.

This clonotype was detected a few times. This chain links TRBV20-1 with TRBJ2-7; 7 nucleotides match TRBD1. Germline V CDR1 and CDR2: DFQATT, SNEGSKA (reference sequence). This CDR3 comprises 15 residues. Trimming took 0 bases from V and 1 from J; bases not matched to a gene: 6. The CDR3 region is CSAREGSGGSYEQYF. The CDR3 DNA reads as TGCAGTGCTAGAGAAGGGTCAGGGGGTTCCTACGAGCAGTACTTC.

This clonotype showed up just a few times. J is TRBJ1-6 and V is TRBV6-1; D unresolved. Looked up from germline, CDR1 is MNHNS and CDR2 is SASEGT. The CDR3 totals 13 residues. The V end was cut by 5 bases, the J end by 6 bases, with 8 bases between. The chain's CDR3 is CASSPAGNSPLHF. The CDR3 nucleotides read TGTGCCAGCAGTCCGGCGGGTAATTCACCCCTCCACTTT.

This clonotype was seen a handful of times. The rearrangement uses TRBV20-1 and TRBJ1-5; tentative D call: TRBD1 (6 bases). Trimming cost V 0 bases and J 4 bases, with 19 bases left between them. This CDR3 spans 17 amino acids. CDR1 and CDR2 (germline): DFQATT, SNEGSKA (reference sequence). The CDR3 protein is CSARDGLYPRGNQPQHF. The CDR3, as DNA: TGCAGTGCTAGAGATGGATTATATCCTAGGGGGAATCAGCCCCAGCATTTT.

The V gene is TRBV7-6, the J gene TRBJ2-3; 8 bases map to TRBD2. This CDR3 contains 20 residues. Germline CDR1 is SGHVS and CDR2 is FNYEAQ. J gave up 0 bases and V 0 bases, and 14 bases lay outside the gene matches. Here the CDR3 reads CASSLAPPSSGVKSTDTQYF. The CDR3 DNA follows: TGTGCCAGCAGCTTAGCACCCCCGAGTAGCGGGGTAAAAAGCACAGATACGCAGTATTTT.

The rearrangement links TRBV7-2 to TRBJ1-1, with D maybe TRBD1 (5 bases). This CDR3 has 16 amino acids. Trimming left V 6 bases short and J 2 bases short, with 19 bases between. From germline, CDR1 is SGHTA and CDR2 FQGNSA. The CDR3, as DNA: TGTGCCAGCAGTCCGACTGGGGCCAGGGCCAACACTGAAGCTTTCTTT. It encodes CASSPTGARANTEAFF.

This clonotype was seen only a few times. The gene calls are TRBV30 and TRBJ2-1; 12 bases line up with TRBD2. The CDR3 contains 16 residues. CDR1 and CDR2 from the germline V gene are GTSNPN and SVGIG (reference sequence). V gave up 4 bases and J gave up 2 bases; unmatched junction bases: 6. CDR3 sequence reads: CAWTSGGALPYNEQFF. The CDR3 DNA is TGTGCCTGGACTAGCGGGGGGGCCCTCCCCTACAATGAGCAGTTCTTC. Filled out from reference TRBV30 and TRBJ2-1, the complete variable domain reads SQTIHQWPATLVQPVGSPLSLECTVEGTSNPNLYWYRQAAGRGLQLLFYSVGIGQISSEVPQNLSASRPQDRQFILSSKKLLLSDSGFYLCAWTSGGALPYNEQFFGPGTRLTVL.

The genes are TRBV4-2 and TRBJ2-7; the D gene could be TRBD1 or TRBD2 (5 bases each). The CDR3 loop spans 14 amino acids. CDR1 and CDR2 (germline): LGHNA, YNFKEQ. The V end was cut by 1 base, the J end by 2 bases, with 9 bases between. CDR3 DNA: TGTGCCAGCAGCCAAGGGGACCTAGCCTACGAGCAGTACTTC. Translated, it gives CASSQGDLAYEQYF.